The rows below give T cell receptor beta chains drawn from one sample of a study of cytomegalovirus exposure and HLA in healthy donors. This table comes from immunoSEQ multiplex PCR, and its TCRdb copy is limited to in-frame clones, with some not included. The sample gives about 200,000 clones, approximately 78% of which show up once; approximately 2.9% is in the top ten. Sequenced: PBMCs. The receptor set was obtained from a man younger than 40 in good health and CMV-seronegative. CDR3s include the opening cysteine and the closing phenylalanine or tryptophan. The order of the fields is J gene, CDR3 length, clone size, V gene, D gene, CDR3 DNA, CDR3 protein. The D gene is left open where the match is weak. Expanded clones are given a class, and other clones once, few, many or no size at all.

j_call: TRBJ2-3; cdr3_length: 16; clone_size: few; v_call: TRBV4-3; d_call: TRBD2; cdr3_nt: TGCGCCAGCAGCCAAGGACTAGCGGGGATCACAGATACGCAGTATTTT; cdr3_aa: CASSQGLAGITDTQYF
j_call: TRBJ1-6; cdr3_length: 14; clone_size: NA; v_call: TRBV27; d_call: TRBD1; cdr3_nt: TGTGCCAGCAGAGCAACAGGGGTGCGTTCACCCCTCCACTTT; cdr3_aa: CASRATGVRSPLHF
j_call: TRBJ2-2; cdr3_length: 15; clone_size: few; v_call: TRBV9; d_call: NA; cdr3_nt: TGTGCCAGCAGCGTAGAACCAGTATCCACCGGGGAGCTGTTTTTT; cdr3_aa: CASSVEPVSTGELFF
j_call: TRBJ2-1; cdr3_length: 14; clone_size: NA; v_call: TRBV19; d_call: NA; cdr3_nt: TGTGCCAGTAGTAGGTTACAGGGTAGTAATGAGCAGTTCTTC; cdr3_aa: CASSRLQGSNEQFF
j_call: TRBJ1-5; cdr3_length: 15; clone_size: NA; v_call: TRBV7-2; d_call: NA; cdr3_nt: TGTGCCAGCAGCCCCGAAGAGGGATCCAATCAGCCCCAGCATTTT; cdr3_aa: CASSPEEGSNQPQHF
j_call: TRBJ2-5; cdr3_length: 17; clone_size: NA; v_call: TRBV5-5; d_call: TRBD2; cdr3_nt: TGTGCCAGCAGCTTGGGGGAGGGAGGCTTCGGGGGGGAGACCCAGTACTTC; cdr3_aa: CASSLGEGGFGGETQYF
j_call: TRBJ2-2; cdr3_length: 13; clone_size: NA; v_call: TRBV6-1; d_call: NA; cdr3_nt: TGTGCCAGCAGTGAACGGGGGAGCGGGGAGCTGTTTTTT; cdr3_aa: CASSERGSGELFF
j_call: TRBJ1-6; cdr3_length: 15; clone_size: NA; v_call: TRBV19; d_call: TRBD1; cdr3_nt: TGTGCCAGTAGGCCGGGGGGACAGGGGCATTCACCCCTCCACTTT; cdr3_aa: CASRPGGQGHSPLHF
j_call: TRBJ2-1; cdr3_length: 15; clone_size: NA; v_call: TRBV10-3; d_call: TRBD2; cdr3_nt: TGTGCCAGCGAGGGCGGGGGAAGCTCCTACAATGAGCAGTTCTTC; cdr3_aa: CASEGGGSSYNEQFF
j_call: TRBJ2-7; cdr3_length: 14; clone_size: NA; v_call: TRBV6-5; d_call: TRBD2; cdr3_nt: TGTGCCAGCAGTAAACCCGGGGGGTCCTACGAGCAGTACTTC; cdr3_aa: CASSKPGGSYEQYF
j_call: TRBJ2-1; cdr3_length: 15; clone_size: NA; v_call: TRBV7-2; d_call: TRBD2; cdr3_nt: TGTGCCAGCAGATCTAGCGGGGGGCCCTACAATGAGCAGTTCTTC; cdr3_aa: CASRSSGGPYNEQFF
j_call: TRBJ1-1; cdr3_length: 14; clone_size: NA; v_call: TRBV28; d_call: NA; cdr3_nt: TGTGCCAGCAATGTCTGGGAGGGGAACACTGAAGCTTTCTTT; cdr3_aa: CASNVWEGNTEAFF
j_call: TRBJ2-2; cdr3_length: 17; clone_size: NA; v_call: TRBV19; d_call: TRBD1; cdr3_nt: TGTGCCAGTAGTAAATCTCCGGGACAGGGAAACACCGGGGAGCTGTTTTTT; cdr3_aa: CASSKSPGQGNTGELFF
j_call: TRBJ2-5; cdr3_length: 15; clone_size: NA; v_call: TRBV6-5; d_call: TRBD2; cdr3_nt: TGTGCCAGCAGTTACGCCGGGGCGGGGGAAGAGACCCAGTACTTC; cdr3_aa: CASSYAGAGEETQYF
j_call: TRBJ1-1; cdr3_length: 14; clone_size: NA; v_call: TRBV7-2; d_call: NA; cdr3_nt: TGTGCCAGCAGCTTAAACGAGGTGAACACTGAAGCTTTCTTT; cdr3_aa: CASSLNEVNTEAFF
j_call: TRBJ2-7; cdr3_length: 13; clone_size: NA; v_call: TRBV28; d_call: NA; cdr3_nt: TGTGCCAGCAGCCCAGGGTACTCCTACGAGCAGTACTTC; cdr3_aa: CASSPGYSYEQYF
j_call: TRBJ1-1; cdr3_length: 13; clone_size: NA; v_call: TRBV11-3; d_call: NA; cdr3_nt: TGTGCCAGCAGCTTAGAGGGGGGAACTGAAGCTTTCTTT; cdr3_aa: CASSLEGGTEAFF
j_call: TRBJ2-1; cdr3_length: 18; clone_size: NA; v_call: TRBV4-1; d_call: NA; cdr3_nt: TGCGCCAGCAGCCCCGAGGAGTCGGGGGTGGGCTCCTACAATGAGCAGTTCTTC; cdr3_aa: CASSPEESGVGSYNEQFF
j_call: TRBJ1-1; cdr3_length: 15; clone_size: NA; v_call: TRBV10-3; d_call: NA; cdr3_nt: TGTGCCAGCCTAGTCGGGACACAAGGGGACACTGAAGCTTTCTTT; cdr3_aa: CASLVGTQGDTEAFF
j_call: TRBJ2-3; cdr3_length: 16; clone_size: once; v_call: TRBV7-9; d_call: TRBD2; cdr3_nt: TGTGCCAGCAGCCTGAGCGGGGCAACTAGCACAGATACGCAGTATTTT; cdr3_aa: CASSLSGATSTDTQYF
j_call: TRBJ1-1; cdr3_length: 13; clone_size: NA; v_call: TRBV5-1; d_call: NA; cdr3_nt: TGCGCCAGCAGTGGAGGGCGAAACACTGAAGCTTTCTTT; cdr3_aa: CASSGGRNTEAFF
j_call: TRBJ2-7; cdr3_length: 13; clone_size: NA; v_call: TRBV13; d_call: NA; cdr3_nt: TGTGCCAGCAGCCCCCCAGGGGGGCGCGAGCAGTACTTC; cdr3_aa: CASSPPGGREQYF
j_call: TRBJ2-1; cdr3_length: 12; clone_size: NA; v_call: TRBV29-1; d_call: TRBD1; cdr3_nt: TGCAGCGGTAACAGGGGCTCAAATGAGCAGTTCTTC; cdr3_aa: CSGNRGSNEQFF
j_call: TRBJ2-3; cdr3_length: 14; clone_size: once; v_call: TRBV7-7; d_call: NA; cdr3_nt: TGTGCTAGCAGCTTGCGGGGGCGCACAGATACGCAGTATTTT; cdr3_aa: CASSLRGRTDTQYF
j_call: TRBJ2-5; cdr3_length: 14; clone_size: NA; v_call: TRBV5-6; d_call: TRBD1; cdr3_nt: TGTGCCAGCGAAAGCGGGACAGGGAAAAAGACCCAGTACTTC; cdr3_aa: CASESGTGKKTQYF
j_call: TRBJ2-7; cdr3_length: 15; clone_size: NA; v_call: TRBV5-6; d_call: TRBD1; cdr3_nt: TGTGCCAGCAGCTTTGGGACAGGTGGGATCCACGAGCAGTACTTC; cdr3_aa: CASSFGTGGIHEQYF
j_call: TRBJ1-1; cdr3_length: 14; clone_size: NA; v_call: TRBV5-1; d_call: NA; cdr3_nt: TGCGCCAGCAGCTTGGAGGGACAATACACTGAAGCTTTCTTT; cdr3_aa: CASSLEGQYTEAFF
j_call: TRBJ1-5; cdr3_length: 16; clone_size: NA; v_call: TRBV6-6; d_call: NA; cdr3_nt: TGTGCCAGCAGACCGACCCGGTTTCGAGGCGATCAGCCCCAGCATTTT; cdr3_aa: CASRPTRFRGDQPQHF
j_call: TRBJ2-4; cdr3_length: 17; clone_size: NA; v_call: TRBV6-1; d_call: TRBD1; cdr3_nt: TGTGCCAGCAGTGAAATTATAGCAGGGGGCCCTAAAAACATTCAGTACTTC; cdr3_aa: CASSEIIAGGPKNIQYF
j_call: TRBJ1-5; cdr3_length: 13; clone_size: NA; v_call: TRBV4-1; d_call: NA; cdr3_nt: TGCGCCAGCAGCCTGGACTTTGAGGAGCCCCAGCATTTT; cdr3_aa: CASSLDFEEPQHF
j_call: TRBJ2-7; cdr3_length: 14; clone_size: NA; v_call: TRBV4-1; d_call: NA; cdr3_nt: TGCGCCAGCAGCCAAGATCTAGAGGTTTACGAGCAGTACTTC; cdr3_aa: CASSQDLEVYEQYF
j_call: TRBJ2-6; cdr3_length: 16; clone_size: NA; v_call: TRBV10-1; d_call: NA; cdr3_nt: TGCGCCAGCAGTGATTTCAGGGACTCTGGGGCCAGCGTCCTGACTTTC; cdr3_aa: CASSDFRDSGASVLTF
j_call: TRBJ1-3; cdr3_length: 16; clone_size: NA; v_call: TRBV4-2; d_call: NA; cdr3_nt: TGTGCCAGCAGCTTAACAGGGACGAGCTCTGGAAACACCATATATTTT; cdr3_aa: CASSLTGTSSGNTIYF
j_call: TRBJ1-2; cdr3_length: 14; clone_size: NA; v_call: TRBV10-3; d_call: NA; cdr3_nt: TGTGCCATCCGGGGGGGAGGAACGAGCTATGGCTACACCTTC; cdr3_aa: CAIRGGGTSYGYTF
j_call: TRBJ1-6; cdr3_length: 16; clone_size: NA; v_call: TRBV7-9; d_call: TRBD1; cdr3_nt: TGTGCCAGCAGCCTCCGGACAGGGGTGAACAATTCACCCCTCCACTTT; cdr3_aa: CASSLRTGVNNSPLHF
j_call: TRBJ1-4; cdr3_length: 14; clone_size: NA; v_call: TRBV7-6; d_call: TRBD1; cdr3_nt: TGTGCCAGCAGCCCTGACAGGGCCAACGAAAAACTGTTTTTT; cdr3_aa: CASSPDRANEKLFF
j_call: TRBJ1-5; cdr3_length: 13; clone_size: NA; v_call: TRBV7-9; d_call: NA; cdr3_nt: TGTGCCAGCAGCGCGGACGCCGCGGGGGCCCAGCATTTT; cdr3_aa: CASSADAAGAQHF
j_call: TRBJ1-4; cdr3_length: 15; clone_size: once; v_call: TRBV19; d_call: TRBD1; cdr3_nt: TGTGCCAGCAGGGACAGGGACGCAACTAATGAAAAACTGTTTTTT; cdr3_aa: CASRDRDATNEKLFF
j_call: TRBJ1-6; cdr3_length: 17; clone_size: NA; v_call: TRBV27; d_call: TRBD1; cdr3_nt: TGTGCCAGCAAGAGCCGACAGGGGCCGTGGGCCCATTCACCCCTCCACTTT; cdr3_aa: CASKSRQGPWAHSPLHF
j_call: TRBJ1-5; cdr3_length: 13; clone_size: NA; v_call: TRBV18; d_call: NA; cdr3_nt: TGTGCCAGCTCACCTGGACAGTATCAGCCCCAGCATTTT; cdr3_aa: CASSPGQYQPQHF
j_call: TRBJ1-1; cdr3_length: 14; clone_size: NA; v_call: TRBV6-6; d_call: NA; cdr3_nt: TGTGCCAGCAGTTACTTATTTGGGAGGACTGAAGCTTTCTTT; cdr3_aa: CASSYLFGRTEAFF
j_call: TRBJ1-1; cdr3_length: 14; clone_size: NA; v_call: TRBV9; d_call: TRBD1; cdr3_nt: TGTGCCAGCAGCGCAGGGACAGTTAACACTGAAGCTTTCTTT; cdr3_aa: CASSAGTVNTEAFF
j_call: TRBJ2-7; cdr3_length: 14; clone_size: NA; v_call: TRBV5-1; d_call: TRBD2; cdr3_nt: TGCGCCAGCAGCTTTAGCGGGGGTTCCTACGAGCAGTACTTC; cdr3_aa: CASSFSGGSYEQYF
j_call: TRBJ2-6; cdr3_length: 17; clone_size: NA; v_call: TRBV7-3; d_call: NA; cdr3_nt: TGTGCCAGCAGCCGGGGAGGTACGAGCTCTGGGGCCAGCGTCCTGACTTTC; cdr3_aa: CASSRGGTSSGASVLTF
j_call: TRBJ2-1; cdr3_length: 14; clone_size: NA; v_call: TRBV19; d_call: TRBD1; cdr3_nt: TGTGCCAGTAGTTTGACAGGGCCCTACAATGAGCAGTTCTTC; cdr3_aa: CASSLTGPYNEQFF
j_call: TRBJ1-1; cdr3_length: 13; clone_size: NA; v_call: TRBV7-2; d_call: NA; cdr3_nt: TGTGCCACCGGGAGGGATTGGAACACTGAAGCTTTCTTT; cdr3_aa: CATGRDWNTEAFF
j_call: TRBJ2-5; cdr3_length: 14; clone_size: NA; v_call: TRBV11-2; d_call: NA; cdr3_nt: TGTGCCAGCAGCTTAGACCTACCACAAGAGACCCAGTACTTC; cdr3_aa: CASSLDLPQETQYF
j_call: TRBJ2-3; cdr3_length: 16; clone_size: NA; v_call: TRBV4-2; d_call: TRBD2; cdr3_nt: TGTGCCAGCAGCCAAGCGCGGGGGGAGAGCACAGATACGCAGTATTTT; cdr3_aa: CASSQARGESTDTQYF